A selection of T cell receptor beta chains follows, all from one sample in a study of T cell responses to AZD1222 COVID-19 vaccine. TCRdb keeps only in-frame clones here, not all; method: immunoSEQ multiplex PCR. Among tens of thousands of clones listed, about 93% were seen once. Sequenced here: peripheral blood, sampled 28 days after the second dose of the MenACWY control vaccine. These receptors were taken from an adult who received the MenACWY meningococcal vaccine as a control. The CDR3 runs from the conserved cysteine through the conserved F or W. The order of the fields is D gene, clone size, V gene, J gene, CDR3 DNA, CDR3 protein. The D gene is left open where the match is weak. Clone sizes are given selectively: once, few, many, or a class where the clone is expanded.

.	.	TRBV27	TRBJ2-1	TGTGCCAGCAGTTTAAGGCCCTACAATGAGCAGTTCTTC	CASSLRPYNEQFF
TRBD1	.	TRBV6-5	TRBJ1-1	TGTGCCAGCAGTTACCGGGGACAGGCGAACACTGAAGCTTTCTTT	CASSYRGQANTEAFF
.	.	TRBV27	TRBJ1-5	TGTGCCAGCAGTTTATCGATGGGGGGGCGTCAGCCCCAGCATTTT	CASSLSMGGRQPQHF
.	.	TRBV27	TRBJ1-2	TGTGCCAGCAGTTTCTGGGGGGGGGACGGCTACACCTTC	CASSFWGGDGYTF
.	once	TRBV7-2	TRBJ1-6	TGTGCCAGCAGCTTAGACAGGGATTCACCCCTCCACTTT	CASSLDRDSPLHF
.	.	TRBV12-3/TRBV12-4	TRBJ1-2	TGTGCCAGCAGTTGGGGTCAGGAGGTTGGCTACACCTTC	CASSWGQEVGYTF
.	.	TRBV28	TRBJ1-2	TGTGCCAGCAGTAGGAACCGGGGCAGCTATGGCTACACCTTC	CASSRNRGSYGYTF
.	.	TRBV11-2	TRBJ2-5	TGTGCCAGCAGCTTGGTCACCGGGGCGGGAGAGACCCAGTACTTC	CASSLVTGAGETQYF
TRBD2	.	TRBV13	TRBJ2-7	TGTGCCAGCAGCTCCAGATCGACTAGCGGGGGCTACGAGCAGTACTTC	CASSSRSTSGGYEQYF
.	.	TRBV25-1	TRBJ1-6	TGTGCCAGCAGTGACAAAGGGGTACGATCACCCCTCCACTTT	CASSDKGVRSPLHF
TRBD2	few	TRBV29-1	TRBJ2-7	TGCAGCGTTGACGGACTAGCGGCCTATGGGACCTACGAGCAGTACTTC	CSVDGLAAYGTYEQYF
.	once	TRBV3-1/TRBV3-2	TRBJ1-2	TGTGCCAGCAGCCGCCAAAGTCGTACCTATGGCTACACCTTC	CASSRQSRTYGYTF
.	.	TRBV6-5	TRBJ1-5	TGTGCCTCCTCGGGGCAGGGAATAGAGCCCCAGCATTTT	CASSGQGIEPQHF
TRBD2	.	TRBV29-1	TRBJ2-5	TGCAGCGCTGAGCGGGAGCGAGAGACCCAGTACTTC	CSAERERETQYF
.	.	TRBV5-4	TRBJ1-1	TGTGCCAGCAGCTTGGGGACGGTTAACACTGAAGCTTTCTTT	CASSLGTVNTEAFF
.	.	TRBV9	TRBJ1-3	TGTGCCAGCACTAACAGCCCTGACTCTGGAAACACCATATATTTT	CASTNSPDSGNTIYF
.	.	TRBV28	TRBJ1-2	TGTGCCAGCAGCCTCAGAGCAAACTATGGCTACACCTTC	CASSLRANYGYTF
.	.	TRBV5-1	TRBJ1-3	TGCGCCAGCAGCTTGGCCGGCCGGCCTGGAAACACCATATATTTT	CASSLAGRPGNTIYF